A single sample gave rise to the 24 T cell receptor beta chains below, sequenced in a study of CD8+CD57+ T cells in acquired aplastic anemia. The use of genomic DNA as template underpinned the TCR beta VDJ and CDR3 profiling. TCRdb re-derived calls from the reads in MiXCR, one entry per CDR3 protein. In the table there are around 200,000 distinct CDR3 sequences, roughly 65% of which are singletons. CD8+CD57+ cell expansion, shown by flow cytometry, had occurred in the patients selected for sequencing. Sequences were obtained from sorted CD4+, CD8+, or CD8+CD57+ T cells (not recorded which) from PBMCs. The receptors were gathered from a human donor with aplastic anemia.

This clonotype has ten or more counts. The rearrangement joins TRBV5-1 to TRBJ2-2, with 11 bases lining up with TRBD1. The CDR3 has 19 residues. In germline, CDR1 is SGHRS, CDR2 YFSETQ. Trimming cost V 4 bases and J 1 base; bases outside gene matches: 12. The CDR3 DNA reads as TGCGCCAGCAGCCCTTGGACAGGGGGCGATCTCCTGAACACCGGGGAGCTGTTTTTT. This encodes CASSPWTGGDLLNTGELFF.

As to this clonotype: A read error may account for a junction end that differs from germline. The chain couples TRBV5-1 to TRBJ1-1, with 10 positions matching TRBD1. Germline-derived CDR1 and CDR2 are SGHRS and YFSETQ. This CDR3 contains 14 residues. The CDR3 DNA is TGTGCCAGCAGCCGGACCGGGACAGGGGCTGAAGCTTTCTTT. Residues: CASSRTGTGAEAFF.

This chain connects TRBV20-1 to TRBJ1-6, with 7 bases aligning to TRBD1. V shed 1 base, J shed 7 bases, and the junction held 7 bases outside the gene matches. CDR3 length: 15 amino acids. The germline V gene has CDR1 DFQATT and CDR2 SNEGSKA (reference sequence). The CDR3 is CSARGTGVRNSPLHF. CDR3 coding DNA: TGCAGTGCTAGAGGGACAGGCGTGAGGAATTCACCCCTCCACTTT.

The V and J genes are TRBV7-9 and TRBJ2-1; D possibly corresponds to TRBD2 (5 bases). The CDR3 is 17 amino acids. Germline-derived CDR1 and CDR2 are SEHNR and FQNEAQ (reference sequence). V was pared by 2 bases and J by 8 bases, with 22 bases between. The CDR3 bases are TGTGCCAGCAGCTTACGTACATTCCAGCCTTCAGCGGATGAGCAGTTCTTC. Translation gives CASSLRTFQPSADEQFF.

The chain joins TRBV7-3 to TRBJ1-6, with D possibly matching TRBD1 (5 bases). The V and J ends lost 2 bases and 10 bases respectively, with 9 bases between them. The CDR3 has 13 amino acids. CDR1 and CDR2 (germline): SGHTA, FQGTGA. The CDR3 bases are TGTGCCAGCAGCTTAGGGGCGAGGTCACCCCTCCACTTT. Amino acids: CASSLGARSPLHF. Together with reference TRBV7-3 and TRBJ1-6, the CDR3 gives the full variable domain: GAGVSQTPSNKVTEKGKYVELRCDPISGHTALYWYRQSLGQGPEFLIYFQGTGAADDSGLPNDRFFAVRPEGSVSTLKIQRTERGDSAVYLCASSLGARSPLHFGNGTRLTVT.

The rearrangement joins TRBV5-4 to TRBJ1-2; D not resolved. The CDR3 totals 11 residues. CDR1 is SGHNT, CDR2 YYREEE, per germline (reference sequence). Trimming left V 2 bases short and J 3 bases short, with 2 bases between. For the CDR3, the DNA is TGTGCCAGCAGCTTAGACTATGGCTACACCTTC. Translated, it gives CASSLDYGYTF.

The rearrangement uses TRBV7-6 and TRBJ1-1; D might be TRBD1 (5 bases). CDR3 length: 16 residues. Between the trimmed V and J ends, which lost 3 bases and 4 bases, there was a span of 18 bases. Germline assignment: CDR1 SGHVS and CDR2 FNYEAQ. The CDR3 sequence: CASSLGGGGDTTEAFF. The CDR3 DNA is TGTGCCAGCAGCTTGGGCGGGGGAGGGGATACCACTGAAGCTTTCTTT. Variable domain in full (rest from reference TRBV7-6 and TRBJ1-1): GAGVSQSPRYKVTKRGQDVALRCDPISGHVSLYWYRQALGQGPEFLTYFNYEAQQDKSGLPNDRFSAERPEGSISTLTIQRTEQRDSAMYRCASSLGGGGDTTEAFFGQGTRLTVV.

The rearrangement uses TRBV29-1 and TRBJ2-5, with D unresolved. This CDR3 contains 12 residues. The V and J ends lost 4 bases and 0 bases respectively, with 6 bases between them. Germline loops: CDR1 SQVTM, CDR2 ANQGSEA. CDR3 protein: CSVGQNQETQYF. The CDR3 coding sequence is TGCAGCGTTGGTCAGAACCAAGAGACCCAGTACTTC. Combining the CDR3 with reference TRBV29-1 and TRBJ2-5 gives the whole variable domain SAVISQKPSRDICQRGTSLTIQCQVDSQVTMMFWYRQQPGQSLTLIATANQGSEATYESGFVIDKFPISRPNLTFSTLTVSNMSPEDSSIYLCSVGQNQETQYFGPGTRLLVL.

This chain links TRBV10-2 with TRBJ2-7; D is perhaps TRBD1 or TRBD2 (5 bases each). Trimming shortened V by 7 bases and J by 7 bases, and 17 bases separated the two germline ends. This CDR3 contains 13 residues. Germline V gene lookup returns CDR1 WSHSY and CDR2 SAAADI. CDR3 nucleotides: TGCGCCAGCAACCGGGACCAAGGGAGAGAGCAGTACTTC. Protein sequence: CASNRDQGREQYF.

With regard to this clonotype: The junction and the germline gene differ at one end; a read error may be behind it. This rearrangement joins TRBV12-3 or TRBV12-4 to TRBJ1-2; D perhaps matches TRBD1 (6 bases). The CDR3 sequence is 12 residues long. CDR3 coding DNA: TGTGCCAGCAGACAGGGTAACTATGGCTACGCCTTC. Amino acid sequence: CASRQGNYGYAF.

The chain has TRBV7-2 and TRBJ2-7; no reliable D call. The ends were cut back, 3 bases at V and 7 bases at J, with 13 bases in the middle. The germline V gene has CDR1 SGHTA and CDR2 FQGNSA. This CDR3 has 13 residues. CDR3 DNA sequence: TGTGCCAGCAGCTTGGCCGGCGCCAATGAGCAGTACTTC. Its protein product is CASSLAGANEQYF.

Notes on this clonotype: A much larger clonotype is one base distant, so this may be a read error. V and J are TRBV2 and TRBJ2-1; D remains unclear. The germline V gene has CDR1 SNHLY and CDR2 FYNNEI. The V gene lost 3 bases and the J gene lost 2 bases, with 8 bases spanning the gap. The CDR3 covers 14 residues. As DNA, the CDR3 is TGTGCCAGCAGTGATACCGTCCCCTACAATGAGCAGTTCTTC. Residues: CASSDTVPYNEQFF.

This clonotype was seen at least ten times. The V call is TRBV7-3, the J call TRBJ1-3; TRBD1 aligns across 9 bases. Germline assignment: CDR1 SGHTA and CDR2 FQGTGA. The CDR3 extends over 15 amino acids. Unmatched junction bases numbered 0, after V lost 3 bases and J lost 0 bases. This CDR3 reads CASSLTGGSGNTIYF. The DNA for the CDR3 is TGTGCCAGCAGCTTGACAGGGGGCTCTGGAAACACCATATATTTT.

This chain connects TRBV19 to TRBJ1-2, with TRBD1 identical over 7 bases. Germline V gives CDR1 LNHDA, CDR2 SQIVND (reference sequence). V was pared by 2 bases and J by 11 bases, with 11 bases of the junction left unmatched. The CDR3 is made up of 14 amino acids. The CDR3 coding sequence is TGTGCCAGTAGTATATCCACAGGGGACGGACGGTACACCTTC. Protein: CASSISTGDGRYTF.

This rearrangement joins TRBV7-9 to TRBJ2-3; maybe TRBD2 (6 bases). V gave up 6 bases and J gave up 11 bases, with 24 bases separating them. Germline lookup yields CDR1 SEHNR and CDR2 FQNEAQ (reference sequence). The CDR3 loop spans 15 amino acids. This CDR3 is CASSLAGSEGNEQYF. CDR3 in DNA: TGTGCCAGCAGTCTGGCGGGGTCGGAAGGCAATGAGCAGTATTTT. Together with reference TRBV7-9 and TRBJ2-3, the CDR3 gives the full variable domain: DTGVSQNPRHKITKRGQNVTFRCDPISEHNRLYWYRQTLGQGPEFLTYFQNEAQLEKSRLLSDRFSAERPKGSFSTLEIQRTEQGDSAMYLCASSLAGSEGNEQYFGPGTRLTVL.

As for this clonotype: Mismatch with germline at one junction end may stem from a read error. The CDR3 is CAGSRVTEAFF. CDR3 DNA sequence: TGTGCCGGCAGCCGAGTGACTGAAGCTTTCTTT. The J gene is TRBJ1-1, the V gene TRBV7-3; D not resolved. CDR1 SGHTA and CDR2 FQGTGA come from the germline V gene. CDR3 size: 11 residues.

The rearrangement joins TRBV20-1 to TRBJ2-5; D might be TRBD1 or TRBD2, each matching 6 bases. Germline CDR1 reads DFQATT; CDR2 reads SNEGSKA (reference sequence). The germline V and J ends were trimmed by 5 bases and 7 bases, with 20 bases remaining between them. The CDR3 runs to 14 residues. CDR3 sequence: CSAARDTQGGTQYF. In nucleotides, the CDR3 is TGCAGTGCTGCGCGGGACACCCAAGGGGGGACCCAGTACTTC.

This clonotype has at least ten counts. J is TRBJ2-7 and V is TRBV6-2 or TRBV6-3; 7 bases map to TRBD1. CDR3 length: 15 residues. V gave up 2 bases and J gave up 2 bases; unmatched junction bases: 6. Germline V gene lookup returns CDR1 MNHEY and CDR2 SVGEGT. The CDR3 DNA sequence: TGTGCCAGCAGTTACCGACAGGGTGTCCCCTACGAGCAGTACTTC. Translated: CASSYRQGVPYEQYF.

The rearrangement uses TRBV12-3 or TRBV12-4 and TRBJ2-5, with D possibly matching TRBD1 (5 bases). This CDR3 has 15 amino acids. The ends were cut back, 6 bases at V and 4 bases at J, with 18 bases in the middle. The chain's CDR3 is CASSLLFQGSETQYF. The CDR3 nucleotides are TGTGCCAGCAGCTTGTTGTTCCAGGGCTCAGAGACCCAGTACTTC.

In its sample, this clonotype was seen once. An end of the junction does not agree with germline; a read error may underlie this. The rearrangement links TRBV15 to TRBJ2-3; 8 bases fit TRBD1. CDR3 length: 16 amino acids. Germline CDR1 is LNHNV and CDR2 is YYDKDF (reference sequence). CDR3 bases: TGTGTCACCAGCAGAAAGACAGGGGATGCGACAGATACGCAGTATTTT. It codes for CVTSRKTGDATDTQYF.

The chain carries TRBV29-1 and TRBJ1-1, with D tentatively TRBD1 (5 bases). Germline V gene data show CDR1 as SQVTM and CDR2 as ANQGSEA. Deletions cut 2 bases from V and 5 bases from J, with 12 bases between. The CDR3 covers 13 residues. The DNA for the CDR3 is TGCAGCGTTGAACGGGGGAGAGCTACTGAAGCTTTCTTT. It translates to CSVERGRATEAFF.

This clonotype appeared a few times. Since a much larger clone is just one base distant, this may be a read error. The V and J genes are TRBV5-5 and TRBJ1-2; weak D call: TRBD1 (6 bases). The CDR3 is 15 residues long. In germline, CDR1 is SGHKS, CDR2 YYEKEE (reference sequence). CDR3 sequence reads: CASSLVSDRPYGYAF. In nucleotides, the CDR3 is TGTGCCAGCAGCTTGGTTTCGGACAGACCCTATGGCTACGCCTTC.

This clonotype was recorded once. V gene TRBV11-3 combines with J gene TRBJ1-1; possibly TRBD1 for D (5 bases). This CDR3 has 13 residues. V lost 2 bases and J lost 5, with 9 bases in between. Germline CDR1 reads SGHNT; CDR2 reads YENEEA. In DNA, the CDR3 is TGTGCCAGCAGCTTAAGTGGGGGAACTGAAGCTTTCTTT. This gives the protein CASSLSGGTEAFF.

This clonotype has at least ten counts. The rearrangement links TRBV29-1 to TRBJ2-7, with 9 nucleotides matching TRBD1. Germline lookup yields CDR1 SQVTM and CDR2 ANQGSEA. With V trimmed by 0 bases and J by 0 bases, 6 bases remained unmatched. The CDR3 runs 16 residues. This chain's CDR3 is CSVEDTGTGTSYEQYF. DNA for the CDR3: TGCAGCGTTGAAGATACAGGGACAGGGACCTCCTACGAGCAGTACTTC.